This T cell receptor (beta chain) comes out of a study of blood T cell repertoires in COVID-19. In the study overall: Both acute and convalescent COVID-19 samples were obtained from the United States, Italy and Spain. PBMCs, B-cell-depleted T cells, or T cells were the source of the cDNA or gDNA that made up the material.

In the original workflow: Nucleated cell number was recorded as an estimate derived from reference gene primer amplification. Method: immunoSEQ multiplex PCR; TCRdb's copy keeps in-frame clones and lacks some. Clone size and the V and J calls come from that table; the DNA yielded D and trimming. Found here are approximately 100,000 clones, 70% to 90% of them singletons; the top ten hold around 6%. The CDR3 loop spans 12 amino acids. CDR1 is SGHAT and CDR2 is FQNNGV in the germline V gene. Germline trimming cut 6 bases from V and 5 bases from J; bases unmatched to any gene: 2. The sequenced sample was peripheral blood. The TCR comes from a woman between 55 and 75 years old with acute or convalescent COVID-19. V usage is TRBV11-2 and J usage is TRBJ2-5, with 8 bases that match TRBD2. The CDR3 coding sequence is TGTGCCAGCAGACCGGGGGGGGAGACCCAGTACTTC. This codes for CASRPGGETQYF.